The text below deals with one T cell receptor beta chain. Its antigen is not known. The CDR3 covers 15 residues. V lost 4 bases and J lost 8, with 21 bases in between. The germline V gene encodes CDR1 SGDLS and CDR2 YYNGEE. Each patient experienced a relapse that followed autologous stem cell transplantation, and brentuximab vedotin exposure varied. This sample was taken from a study of PD-1 blockade in classical Hodgkin lymphoma. At the level of the study: Once every 2 weeks, patients received intravenous nivolumab at 3 mg/kg.

Study-level findings and limits: Underlying causes for the observed repertoire differences were not defined, possibly disease activity or prior therapy. The study found that TCR diversity rose significantly by C4D1 in CD4+ but not CD8+ cells. Newly diagnosed patients and complete responders had comparable diversity at baseline.

Sequencing was performed with immunoSEQ multiplex PCR; in TCRdb, only in-frame clones are kept and a portion is missing. Of some 84,000 clones in the sample, about 90% were seen once. The chain links TRBV9 to TRBJ1-2; D is perhaps TRBD1 (6 bases). The sequences come from peripheral blood mononuclear cells (PBMCs), collected before the second cycle of nivolumab. This TCR derives from a human donor with classical Hodgkin lymphoma. CDR3 in DNA: TGTGCCAGCAGCCTAACCTGGGGGCCCGGCGGGGGCTACACCTTC. This translates into CASSLTWGPGGGYTF. The whole variable domain, filled in from reference TRBV9 and TRBJ1-2, reads DSGVTQTPKHLITATGQRVTLRCSPRSGDLSVYWYQQSLDQGLQFLIQYYNGEERAKGNILERFSAQQFPDLHSELNLSSLELGDSALYFCASSLTWGPGGGYTFGSGTRLTVV.